This T cell receptor (beta chain) comes out of a study of blood T cell repertoires in COVID-19. The protocol was immunoSEQ multiplex PCR, while the TCRdb copy is restricted to in-frame clones and leaves out a portion. The sample has about 190,000 clones; roughly 89% are singletons. CDR3 size: 15 residues. CDR1 is ENHRY, CDR2 SYGVKD, per germline. V shed 6 bases and J 3 bases; nucleotides not matched to a gene: 5. The table lists this clone with a count of one. V gene TRBV10-3 combines with J gene TRBJ2-3; 11 bases are shared with TRBD2. Sequencing was carried out using peripheral blood. The receptor was isolated from a man aged 50 or older with acute or convalescent COVID-19. The CDR3 spells CAIRLTSGRTDTQYF. Here the CDR3 DNA reads TGTGCCATCAGGCTCACTAGCGGGAGAACAGATACGCAGTATTTT.